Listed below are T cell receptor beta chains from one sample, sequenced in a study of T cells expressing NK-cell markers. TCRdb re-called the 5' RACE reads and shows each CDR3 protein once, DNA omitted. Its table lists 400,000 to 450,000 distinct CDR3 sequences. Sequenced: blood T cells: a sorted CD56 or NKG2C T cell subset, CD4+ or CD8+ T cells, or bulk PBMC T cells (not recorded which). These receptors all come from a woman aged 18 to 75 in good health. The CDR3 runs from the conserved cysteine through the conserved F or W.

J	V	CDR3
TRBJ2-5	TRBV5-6	CASSQTGYQETQYF
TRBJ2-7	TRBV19	CASSIWAGGKRRCEQYF
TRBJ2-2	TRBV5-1	CASSGGDPGELFF
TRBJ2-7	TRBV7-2	CASSLELAGTYEQYF
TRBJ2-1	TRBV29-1	CSAKGQGLNEQFF
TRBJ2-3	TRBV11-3	CASSSRDYDTDTQYF
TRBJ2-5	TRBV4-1	CASSQGAGTGGETQYF
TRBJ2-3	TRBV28	CASSTDGQLDTQYF
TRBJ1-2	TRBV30	CAWSVLDNGYTF
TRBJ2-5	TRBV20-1	CSARDGLAATETQYF
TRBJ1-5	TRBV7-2	CASSLGQGKGQPQHF
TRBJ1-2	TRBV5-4	CASSPVVEGGYTF
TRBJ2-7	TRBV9	CASSVGAGAYEQYF
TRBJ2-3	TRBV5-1	CASSFPGQGAFTDTQYF
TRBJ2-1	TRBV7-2	CASSRSMEQFF
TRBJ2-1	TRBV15	CATSAGLRSSSYNEQFF
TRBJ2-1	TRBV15	CATRASGRLHNEQFF
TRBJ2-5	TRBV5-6	CASSLGGGRQETQYF
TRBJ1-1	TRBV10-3	CAISAAGPSNTEAFF
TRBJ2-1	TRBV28	CASSLSASGYNEQFF
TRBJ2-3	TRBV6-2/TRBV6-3	CASSSTPGGGTDTQYF
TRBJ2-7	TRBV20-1	CSARGTSGRAYEQYF
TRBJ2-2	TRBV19	CASSEQGYTGELFF
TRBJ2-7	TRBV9	CASSVGGGPAYEQYF
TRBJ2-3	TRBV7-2	CASSPGTSTDTQYF
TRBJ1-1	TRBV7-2	CASSLGPDTEAFF
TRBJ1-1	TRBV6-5	CASSYQVRGTEAFF
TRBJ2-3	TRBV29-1	CSVAREADTQYF
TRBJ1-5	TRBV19	CASSIFGNSNQPQHF
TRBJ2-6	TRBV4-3	CASSQDGSSGANVLTF
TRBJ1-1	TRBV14	CASSLDKYTEAFF
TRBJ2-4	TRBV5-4	CASSGVGVAKNIQYF
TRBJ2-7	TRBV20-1	CSALTGTGHYEQYF
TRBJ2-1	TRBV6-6	CASSRTYNEQFF
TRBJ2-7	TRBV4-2	CASSHPLAGAYEQYF
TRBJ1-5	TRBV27	CASRATGLSNQPQHF
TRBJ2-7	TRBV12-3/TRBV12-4	CASTWGTGGSSYEQYF
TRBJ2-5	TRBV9	CASSALWGGGYQETQYF
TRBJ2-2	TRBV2	CASELESIGELFF
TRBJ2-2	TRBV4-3	CASSQTRTGELFF
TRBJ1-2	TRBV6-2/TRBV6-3	CASSQSRQFLDGYTF
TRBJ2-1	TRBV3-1	CASSPFNSGGDRVQFF
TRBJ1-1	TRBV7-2	CASSPRQGPEWTEAFF
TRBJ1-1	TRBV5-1	CASSVGQGADTEAFF
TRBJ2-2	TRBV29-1	CSVVDGATGELFF
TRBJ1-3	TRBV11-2	CASSLYSSGNTIYF
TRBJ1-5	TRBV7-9	CASSLEAGVRQPQHF
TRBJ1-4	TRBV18	CASSPTGTVNEKLFF
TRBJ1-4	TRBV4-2	CASSQWDSEKLFF
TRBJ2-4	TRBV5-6	CASSPDPLAKNIQYF
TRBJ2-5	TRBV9	CASNGLEIGETQYF
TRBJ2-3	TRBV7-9	CASSIGRTDTQYF
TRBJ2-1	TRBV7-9	CASSPPGGADEQFF
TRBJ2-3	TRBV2	CASRGHSVVADTQYF
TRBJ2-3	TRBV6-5	CASRSRGGAGTDTQYF